The TCR beta chain under discussion was sequenced for a study of circulating and synovial CD4+ cells in juvenile arthritis. The ends were cut back, 7 bases at V and 10 bases at J, with 13 bases in the middle. The CDR3 runs to 11 residues. CDR1 and CDR2 (germline): LNHDA, SQIVND (reference sequence). Details on this clone: Its target is unknown.

Method: immunoSEQ multiplex PCR; TCRdb's copy keeps in-frame clones and lacks some. The table includes some 33,000 clones, just under 95% detected once. Study-level findings and limits: Compared with bulk blood, circulating pathogenic-like lymphocytes shared substantially more CDR3 sequences with synovial T cells. Bulk blood CD4 samples held at least an order of magnitude more or fewer genomes than CPL.

The chain is built from TRBV19 and TRBJ1-1; TRBD1 might be the D (6 bases). The specimen sequenced was CD4+ T cells from blood. This clonotype originated in a human donor with juvenile idiopathic arthritis. The CDR3 bases are TGTGCCAGTAAGGAAGGACAGACAGCTTTCTTT. The encoded protein is CASKEGQTAFF. Full variable domain (outside the CDR3, taken from reference TRBV19 and TRBJ1-1): DGGITQSPKYLFRKEGQNVTLSCEQNLNHDAMYWYRQDPGQGLRLIYYSQIVNDFQKGDIAEGYSVSREKKESFPLTVTSAQKNPTAFYLCASKEGQTAFFGQGTRLTVV.